The 8 T cell receptor beta chains below were found in one sample sequenced in a study of CD8 T cell repertoires and HIV-1 epitope variants. The antigens for these receptors are not known. Profiling relied on immunoSEQ multiplex PCR, and the TCRdb table lists in-frame clones only, not all of them. The sample holds approximately 5,300 clones, about 62% seen once. Source material: cultured CD8+ T cells derived from PBMCs. The receptors come from a male donor with HIV.

This clone was observed a handful of times. The chain employs TRBV5-5 and TRBJ1-1; TRBD1 aligns across 9 bases. Germline trimming cut 5 bases from V and 3 bases from J; bases unmatched to any gene: 2. Germline V gene sequence: CDR1 SGHKS, CDR2 YYEKEE (reference sequence). There are 13 residues in the CDR3. CDR3 nucleotides: TGTGCCAGCAGTCGGACAGGGGACACTGAAGCTTTCTTT. Its translation is CASSRTGDTEAFF.

This rearrangement joins TRBV9 to TRBJ2-7, with 8 bases fitting TRBD2. Unmatched junction bases numbered 6, after V lost 0 bases and J lost 1 base. The CDR3 consists of 16 residues. Germline V gives CDR1 SGDLS, CDR2 YYNGEE. In DNA, the CDR3 is TGTGCCAGCAGCGTAGGACTAGCGAGGTATTCCTACGAGCAGTACTTC. It specifies CASSVGLARYSYEQYF.

The chain has TRBV28 and TRBJ2-7; D possibly uses TRBD1 or TRBD2 (5 bases each). This CDR3 has 15 amino acids. CDR1 and CDR2 (germline): MDHEN, SYDVKM. With 8 bases removed from V and 5 bases from J, the gap between germline ends came to 22 bases. The CDR3 is CASGRSAGRVNEQYF. The CDR3 region has the DNA TGTGCCAGCGGTCGTTCGGCAGGGAGAGTCAACGAGCAGTACTTC.

J is TRBJ1-5 and V is TRBV30; D remains unclear. Germline CDR1 GTSNPN, CDR2 SVGIG (reference sequence). CDR3 size: 13 residues. V gave up 2 bases and J gave up 3 bases, with 8 bases separating them. The CDR3 loop is CAWSREINQPQHF. Written as DNA, the CDR3 is TGTGCCTGGAGTCGGGAAATCAATCAGCCCCAGCATTTT.

On this clone itself: One end of the junction fails to match germline, which may point to a read error. The V call is TRBV5-8, the J call TRBJ2-7; 8 nucleotides line up with TRBD2. The CDR3 sequence is 14 residues long. In germline, CDR1 is SGHTS, CDR2 YDEGEE. The CDR3 DNA reads as TGTGCCAGCAGCGCGGGACTAGGTTCCTCCGAGCAGTACTTC. Amino acids: CASSAGLGSSEQYF.

The V gene is TRBV14, the J gene TRBJ2-2; D is tentatively TRBD1 or TRBD2 (5 bases each). This CDR3 is 14 amino acids long. Germline loops: CDR1 SGHDN, CDR2 FVKESK. V lost 5 bases, J lost 5 bases, and 12 bases lay in between. The chain's CDR3 is CASSTGRKTGELFF. The CDR3 region has the DNA TGTGCCAGCAGCACGGGACGGAAGACCGGGGAGCTGTTTTTT. The variable domain in full, completed from reference TRBV14 and TRBJ2-2, reads EAGVTQFPSHSVIEKGQTVTLRCDPISGHDNLYWYRRVMGKEIKFLLHFVKESKQDESGMPNNRFLAERTGGTYSTLKVQPAELEDSGVYFCASSTGRKTGELFFGEGSRLTVL.

V and J are TRBV28 and TRBJ1-2; no clear D. The CDR3 totals 11 residues. Germline V gives CDR1 MDHEN, CDR2 SYDVKM. Trimming pared 5 bases from V and 0 bases from J, leaving 1 base between. CDR3 sequence reads: CASSTNYGYTF. The CDR3 DNA reads TGTGCCAGCAGTACTAACTATGGCTACACCTTC.

The CDR3: CASSITDRKQNEKLFF. Here the CDR3 DNA reads TGTGCCAGCAGCATCACGGACAGAAAGCAAAATGAAAAACTGTTTTTT. The V gene is TRBV5-6, the J gene TRBJ1-4; tentatively, D is TRBD1 (6 bases). Germline V gene sequence: CDR1 SGHDT, CDR2 YYEEEE. This CDR3 has 16 amino acids. Trimming cost V 4 bases and J 5 bases, with 18 bases left between them.